Included here is one TCR beta chain sequence, with context. The antigen is not known. This entry is derived from a study of T cell repertoires in cytomegalovirus infection. Study-wide context: It was the public TCR beta signatures that indicated both CMV infection and matching HLA type.

The CDR3 extends over 13 amino acids. V lost 11 bases and J lost 4, with 15 bases in between. Germline CDR1 reads SSHAT; CDR2 reads FNYEAQ (reference sequence). Each CDR3 protein gets one entry after TCRdb re-called the reads with MiXCR. Found here are fewer than 350,000 distinct CDR3 sequences, almost 30% of them singletons; the top ten hold around 18%. This chain uses TRBV7-7 with TRBJ1-5; possible D gene TRBD1, 6 bases. The clonotype comes from a human donor in good health (CMV status not recorded). Some clones in this sample may be carry-over from other donors' samples. This specimen consisted of cultured PBMCs, obtained from culture after CMV antigen stimulation. DNA for the CDR3: TGTGCCGGCCGGGGGGGCGGGAATCAGCCCCAGCATTTT. It is translated as CAGRGGGNQPQHF.